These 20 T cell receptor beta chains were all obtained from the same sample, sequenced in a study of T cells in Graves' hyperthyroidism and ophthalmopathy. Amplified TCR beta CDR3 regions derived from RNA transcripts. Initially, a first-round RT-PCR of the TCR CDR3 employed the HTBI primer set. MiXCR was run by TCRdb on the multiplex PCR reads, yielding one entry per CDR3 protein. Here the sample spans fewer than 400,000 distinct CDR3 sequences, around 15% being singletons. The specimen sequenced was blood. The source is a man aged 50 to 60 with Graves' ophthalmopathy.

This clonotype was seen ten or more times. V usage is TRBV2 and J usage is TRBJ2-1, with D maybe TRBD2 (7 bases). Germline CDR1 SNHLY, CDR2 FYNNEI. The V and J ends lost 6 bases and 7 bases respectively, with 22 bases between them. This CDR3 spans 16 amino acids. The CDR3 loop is CASRLLGLDGQNEQFF. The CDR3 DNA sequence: TGTGCCAGCAGACTTCTAGGACTAGACGGACAGAATGAGCAGTTCTTC.

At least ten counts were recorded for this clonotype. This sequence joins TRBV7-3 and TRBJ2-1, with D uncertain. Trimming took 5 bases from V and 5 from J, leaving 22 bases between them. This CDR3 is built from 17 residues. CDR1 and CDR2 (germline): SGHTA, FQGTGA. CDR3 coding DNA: TGTGCCAGCAGCCCCGGCCCCCCTCTTGCGGCACACAATGAGCAGTTCTTC. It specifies CASSPGPPLAAHNEQFF.

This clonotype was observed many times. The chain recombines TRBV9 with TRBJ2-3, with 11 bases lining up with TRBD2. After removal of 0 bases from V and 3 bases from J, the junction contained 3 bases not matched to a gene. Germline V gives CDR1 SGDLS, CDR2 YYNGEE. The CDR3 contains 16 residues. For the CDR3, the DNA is TGTGCCAGCAGCGTAGGATCTAGCGGGAGGACAGATACGCAGTATTTT. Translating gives CASSVGSSGRTDTQYF.

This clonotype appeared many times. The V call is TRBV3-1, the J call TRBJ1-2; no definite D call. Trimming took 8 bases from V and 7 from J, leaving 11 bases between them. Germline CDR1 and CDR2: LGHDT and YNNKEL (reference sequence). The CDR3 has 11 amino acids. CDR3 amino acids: CASSKGGGYTF. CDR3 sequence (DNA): TGTGCCAGCTCGAAGGGTGGTGGCTACACCTTC.

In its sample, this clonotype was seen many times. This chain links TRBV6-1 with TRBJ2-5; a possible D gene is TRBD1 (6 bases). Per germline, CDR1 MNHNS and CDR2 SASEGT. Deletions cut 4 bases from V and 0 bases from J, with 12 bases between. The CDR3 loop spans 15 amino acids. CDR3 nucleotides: TGTGCCAGCAGTGGATCCGGGACAAACCAAGAGACCCAGTACTTC. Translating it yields CASSGSGTNQETQYF.

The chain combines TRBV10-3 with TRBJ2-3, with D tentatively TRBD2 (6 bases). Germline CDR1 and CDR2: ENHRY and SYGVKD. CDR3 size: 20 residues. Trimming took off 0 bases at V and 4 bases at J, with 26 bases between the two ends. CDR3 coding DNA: TGTGCCATCAGTGAGTCGCCGGGGGATAGCGGCCCATTACATCCAGATACGCAGTATTTT. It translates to CAISESPGDSGPLHPDTQYF.

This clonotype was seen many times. In nucleotides, the CDR3 is TGTGCCAGCAGTGGCTACTCCAGCGGGAGTGATACGCAGTATTTT. Protein: CASSGYSSGSDTQYF. The chain carries TRBV27 and TRBJ2-3; 8 bases agree with TRBD2. The CDR3 is 15 residues long. The germline V gene has CDR1 MNHEY and CDR2 SMNVEV (reference sequence). Losses at the gene ends were 5 bases for V and 6 bases for J; bases not matched to a gene: 10.

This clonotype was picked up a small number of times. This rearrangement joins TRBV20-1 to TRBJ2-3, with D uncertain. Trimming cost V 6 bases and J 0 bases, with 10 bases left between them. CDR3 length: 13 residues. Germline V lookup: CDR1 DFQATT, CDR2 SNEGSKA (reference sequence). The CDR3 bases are TGCAGTGCGAAGGCAGGAAGCACAGATACGCAGTATTTT. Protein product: CSAKAGSTDTQYF.

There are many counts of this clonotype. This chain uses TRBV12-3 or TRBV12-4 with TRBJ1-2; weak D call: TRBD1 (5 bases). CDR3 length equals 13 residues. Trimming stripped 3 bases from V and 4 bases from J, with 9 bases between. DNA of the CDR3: TGTGCCAGCAGTTTGAGTCAGGGCTATGGCTACACCTTC. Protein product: CASSLSQGYGYTF.

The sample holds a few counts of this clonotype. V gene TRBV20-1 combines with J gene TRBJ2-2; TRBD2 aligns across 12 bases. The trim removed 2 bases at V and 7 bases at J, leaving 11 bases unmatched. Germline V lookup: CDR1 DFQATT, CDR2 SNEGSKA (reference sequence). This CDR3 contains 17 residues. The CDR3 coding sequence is TGCAGTGCTAGACCGCACCTAGCGGGAGGGCCTGACGGGGAGCTGTTTTTT. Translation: CSARPHLAGGPDGELFF.

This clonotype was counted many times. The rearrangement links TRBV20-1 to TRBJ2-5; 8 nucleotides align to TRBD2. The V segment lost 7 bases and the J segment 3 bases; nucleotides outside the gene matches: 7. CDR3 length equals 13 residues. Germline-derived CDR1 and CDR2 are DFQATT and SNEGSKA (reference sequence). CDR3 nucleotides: TGCAGTGTGAAACGGACTAGCAAAGAGACCCAGTACTTC. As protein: CSVKRTSKETQYF.

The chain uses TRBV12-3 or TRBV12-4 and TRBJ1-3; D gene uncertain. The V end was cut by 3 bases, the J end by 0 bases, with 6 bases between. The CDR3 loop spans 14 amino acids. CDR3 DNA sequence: TGTGCCAGCAGTTTGCGAATCTCTGGAAACACCATATATTTT. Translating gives CASSLRISGNTIYF.

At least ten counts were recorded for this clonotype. The CDR3 region is CASSYGQGGAFF. CDR3 DNA: TGTGCCAGCAGCTACGGACAGGGTGGGGCTTTCTTT. The V call is TRBV2, the J call TRBJ1-1, with 8 bases fitting TRBD1. The V and J ends lost 6 bases and 11 bases, in that order; junction bases with no gene match: 8. The CDR3 loop spans 12 amino acids. Germline V gene sequence: CDR1 SNHLY, CDR2 FYNNEI.

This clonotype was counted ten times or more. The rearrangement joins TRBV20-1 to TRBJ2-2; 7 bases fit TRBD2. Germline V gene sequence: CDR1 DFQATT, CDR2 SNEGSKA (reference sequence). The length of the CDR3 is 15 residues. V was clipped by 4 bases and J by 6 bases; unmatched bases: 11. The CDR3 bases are TGCAGTGCTAAAGCGGCCGGGAGGCCCTCCGGGGAGCTGTTTTTT. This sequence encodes CSAKAAGRPSGELFF.

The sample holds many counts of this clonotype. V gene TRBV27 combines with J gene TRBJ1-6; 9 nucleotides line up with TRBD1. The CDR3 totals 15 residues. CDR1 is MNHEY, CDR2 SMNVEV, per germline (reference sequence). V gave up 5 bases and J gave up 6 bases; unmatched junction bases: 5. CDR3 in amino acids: CASSRGTGINSPLHF. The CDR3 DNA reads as TGTGCCAGCAGTCGAGGGACAGGGATTAATTCACCCCTCCACTTT.

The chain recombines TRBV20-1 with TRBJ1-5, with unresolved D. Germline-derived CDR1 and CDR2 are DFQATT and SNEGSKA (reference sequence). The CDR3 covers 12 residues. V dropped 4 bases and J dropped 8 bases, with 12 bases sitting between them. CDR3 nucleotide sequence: TGCAGTGCTACCGCCGGCCTCAAGCCCCAGCATTTT. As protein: CSATAGLKPQHF.

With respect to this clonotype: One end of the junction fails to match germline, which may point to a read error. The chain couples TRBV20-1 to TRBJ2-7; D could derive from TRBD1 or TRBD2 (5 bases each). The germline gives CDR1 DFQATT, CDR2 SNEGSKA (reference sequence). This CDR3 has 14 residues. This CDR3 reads CSTREGVPSYEQYF. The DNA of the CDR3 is TGCAGTACTAGAGAAGGGGTCCCCTCCTACGAGCAGTACTTC.

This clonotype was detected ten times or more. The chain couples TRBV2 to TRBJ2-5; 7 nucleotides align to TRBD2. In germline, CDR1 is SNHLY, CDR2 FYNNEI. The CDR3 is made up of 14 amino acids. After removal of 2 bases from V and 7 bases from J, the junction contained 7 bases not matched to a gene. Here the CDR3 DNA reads TGTGCCAGCAGTGAACTCGGGGGGTCGGGGACCCAGTACTTC. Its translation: CASSELGGSGTQYF.

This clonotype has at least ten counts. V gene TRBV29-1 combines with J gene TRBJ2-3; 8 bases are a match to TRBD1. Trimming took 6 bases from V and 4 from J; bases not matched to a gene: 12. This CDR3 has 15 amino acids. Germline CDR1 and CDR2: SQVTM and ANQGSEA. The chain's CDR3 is CSVVRADREPDTQYF. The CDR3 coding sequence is TGCAGCGTAGTCCGCGCGGACAGGGAGCCAGATACGCAGTATTTT.

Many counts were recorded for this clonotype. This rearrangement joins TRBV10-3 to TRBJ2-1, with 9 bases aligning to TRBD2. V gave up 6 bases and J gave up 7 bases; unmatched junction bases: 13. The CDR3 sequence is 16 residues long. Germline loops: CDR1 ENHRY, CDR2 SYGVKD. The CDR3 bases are TGTGCCATCAGCGAACGGAGAGCGGGAGGTGAGAATGAGCAGTTCTTC. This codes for CAISERRAGGENEQFF.